This T cell receptor beta chain is drawn from a study of T-cell memory formation after mild COVID-19. Study conclusions and caveats: Later expanders leaned toward CD4+, whereas clones contracting from day 15 to 85 were balanced CD4/CD8.

In germline, CDR1 is LGHDT, CDR2 YNNKEL (reference sequence). This CDR3 region has 12 residues. V was pared by 4 bases and J by 13 bases, with 1 base of the junction left unmatched. The authors produced TCR alpha and TCR beta cDNA libraries with sample barcodes and UMIs by 5'RACE using constant-segment primers. TCRdb re-derived calls from the 5' RACE reads in MiXCR, one entry per CDR3 protein. The sample includes about 190,000 distinct CDR3 sequences, around 20% of them seen just once. This clonotype was seen only a few times. Its antigen remains unidentified. Sequencing was performed on PBMCs or a T cell subset sorted from them (not recorded which). This TCR was recovered from an adult woman who had mild COVID-19 (a few samples of this study predate the infection). Cell type and time point are not known. The chain links TRBV3-1 to TRBJ2-3; the match to TRBD2 covers 14 bases. The CDR3 nucleotides are TGTGCCAGCAGCCCGACTAGCGGGAGGGAGTATTTT. Protein sequence: CASSPTSGREYF.